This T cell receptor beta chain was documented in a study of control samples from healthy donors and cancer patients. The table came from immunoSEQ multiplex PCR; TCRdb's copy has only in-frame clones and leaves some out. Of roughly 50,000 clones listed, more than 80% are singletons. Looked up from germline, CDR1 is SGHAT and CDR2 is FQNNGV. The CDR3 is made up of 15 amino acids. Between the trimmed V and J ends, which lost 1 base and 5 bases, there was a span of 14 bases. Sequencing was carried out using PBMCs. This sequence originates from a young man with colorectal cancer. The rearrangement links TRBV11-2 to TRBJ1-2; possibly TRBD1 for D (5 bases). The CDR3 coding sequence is TGTGCCAGCAGCTTAGGGGGCGGAGGGTTTTATGGCTACACCTTC. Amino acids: CASSLGGGGFYGYTF.